Reported below is one TCR beta chain. Produced via immunoSEQ multiplex PCR; TCRdb's table is partial and in-frame only. The sample carries some 35,000 clones, 70% to 85% recorded once. Germline values: CDR1 KGHSH, CDR2 LQKENI. V shed 4 bases and J 2 bases; nucleotides not matched to a gene: 4. This CDR3 comprises 14 residues. These data are taken from a study of OX40 agonist ivuxolimab in advanced cancers. This chain uses TRBV18 with TRBJ1-1, with 7 positions matching TRBD1. Sequenced material: CD4+ or CD8+ T cells sorted from blood, taken in a trial of the OX40 agonist ivuxolimab. The sequence was collected from an adult with an advanced solid tumor such as melanoma, head and neck, liver or kidney cancer. In DNA form, the CDR3 reads TGTGCCAGCTCACAAGGGACAGCTAACACTGAAGCTTTCTTT. Encoded protein: CASSQGTANTEAFF. Looking up the rest from reference TRBV18 and TRBJ1-1 gives the full variable domain: NAGVMQNPRHLVRRRGQEARLRCSPMKGHSHVYWYRQLPEEGLKFMVYLQKENIIDESGMPKERFSAEFPKEGPSILRIQQVVRGDSAAYFCASSQGTANTEAFFGQGTRLTVV.